A single sample is the source of the 21 T cell receptor beta chains below, sequenced in a study of blood T cell repertoires in COVID-19. Here immunoSEQ multiplex PCR was the method, and the copy in TCRdb shows in-frame clones only, minus some. The repertoire has 350,000 to 550,000 clones, 80% to 90% of them found once; the top ten carry 1% to 1.3%. The sequenced sample consisted of PBMCs or T cells enriched from blood (not recorded which). The receptor set was obtained from a young man who had recovered from COVID-19.

This clone was counted a few times. CDR3 nucleotide sequence: TGTGCCAGCAGTGCTAGGGGGTTTTTTGCAGGGCGGTACTATGGCTACACCTTC. Protein product: CASSARGFFAGRYYGYTF. The V call is TRBV27, the J call TRBJ1-2, with D possibly matching TRBD1 (6 bases). Between the trimmed V and J ends, which lost 5 bases and 3 bases, there was a span of 25 bases. CDR3 length: 18 residues. CDR1 is MNHEY, CDR2 SMNVEV, per germline (reference sequence).

CDR3 in DNA: TGTGCCAGTAGCAACCCTCAGGGAGGTTCACCCCTCCACTTT. Amino acid sequence: CASSNPQGGSPLHF. The J gene is TRBJ1-6, the V gene TRBV19, with D maybe TRBD1 (5 bases). V lost 6 bases and J lost 9, with 15 bases in between. The CDR3 loop spans 14 amino acids. Germline CDR1 is LNHDA and CDR2 is SQIVND (reference sequence).

V gene TRBV7-9 combines with J gene TRBJ2-3; 9 bases are shared with TRBD2. CDR3 length: 13 amino acids. V lost 10 bases and J lost 4; bases outside the gene matches: 6. Germline CDR1 is SEHNR and CDR2 is FQNEAQ (reference sequence). This chain's CDR3 is CATMLAGPDTQYF. The CDR3, as DNA: TGTGCCACCATGCTAGCGGGGCCAGATACGCAGTATTTT. Full variable domain (remainder filled in from reference TRBV7-9 and TRBJ2-3): DTGVSQNPRHKITKRGQNVTFRCDPISEHNRLYWYRQTLGQGPEFLTYFQNEAQLEKSRLLSDRFSAERPKGSFSTLEIQRTEQGDSAMYLCATMLAGPDTQYFGPGTRLTVL.

The V call is TRBV10-1, the J call TRBJ1-3; the match to TRBD1 covers 7 bases. This CDR3 spans 13 amino acids. After removal of 10 bases from V and 4 bases from J, the junction contained 7 bases not matched to a gene. Germline-derived CDR1 and CDR2 are WNHNN and SYGVQD (reference sequence). The CDR3 region has the DNA TGCGCCACTTCGACAGGGTTCGGAAACACCATATATTTT. Translated, it gives CATSTGFGNTIYF.

The chain combines TRBV24-1 with TRBJ2-5; D ambiguous. Germline V gives CDR1 KGHDR, CDR2 SFDVKD. CDR3 length: 14 residues. V dropped 3 bases and J dropped 2 bases, with 9 bases sitting between them. The CDR3 is CATSDNVVQETQYF. The CDR3 DNA follows: TGTGCCACCAGTGATAATGTAGTTCAAGAGACCCAGTACTTC.

The chain links TRBV14 to TRBJ1-2; TRBD1 aligns across 7 bases. V was clipped by 4 bases and J by 8 bases; unmatched bases: 7. The germline CDR1 and CDR2 sequences are SGHDN and FVKESK. This CDR3 is 13 amino acids long. DNA of the CDR3: TGTGCCAGCAGCCCCAACAGGGGTGGCGGCTACACCTTC. As protein: CASSPNRGGGYTF.

This chain joins TRBV2 and TRBJ2-1; tentative D call: TRBD2 (5 bases). This CDR3 is built from 14 residues. Germline V gene data show CDR1 as SNHLY and CDR2 as FYNNEI. The V end lost 7 bases, the J end lost 2 bases, and 12 bases lay between the germline ends. In nucleotides, the CDR3 is TGTGCCAGCAACAAGGAGGTCACCTACAATGAGCAGTTCTTC. Protein product: CASNKEVTYNEQFF.

The J gene is TRBJ2-5, the V gene TRBV7-2; TRBD2 matches at 11 bases. This CDR3 has 17 residues. With V trimmed by 0 bases and J by 2 bases, 5 bases remained unmatched. Germline V lookup: CDR1 SGHTA, CDR2 FQGNSA. The chain's CDR3 is CASSLAALAGGQETQYF. CDR3 nucleotide sequence: TGTGCCAGCAGCTTAGCGGCCCTAGCGGGAGGTCAAGAGACCCAGTACTTC. Combining the CDR3 with reference TRBV7-2 and TRBJ2-5 gives the whole variable domain GAGVSQSPSNKVTEKGKDVELRCDPISGHTALYWYRQSLGQGLEFLIYFQGNSAPDKSGLPSDRFSAERTGGSVSTLTIQRTQQEDSAVYLCASSLAALAGGQETQYFGPGTRLLVL.

The chain joins TRBV6-1 to TRBJ1-2; no firm D call. The CDR3 spans 14 residues. V was clipped by 2 bases and J by 3 bases, with 10 bases between them. Per the germline V gene, CDR1 is MNHNS and CDR2 is SASEGT. This CDR3 reads CASSESGPHYGYTF. For the CDR3, the DNA is TGTGCCAGCAGTGAAAGCGGACCACACTATGGCTACACCTTC.

The rearrangement uses TRBV28 and TRBJ1-1; D not resolved. V lost 6 bases, J lost 5 bases, and 13 bases lay in between. The CDR3 sequence is 13 residues long. CDR1 and CDR2 from the germline V gene are MDHEN and SYDVKM. The DNA of the CDR3 is TGTGCCAGCAGGGGCGGGGTAGTAACTGAAGCTTTCTTT. The encoded protein is CASRGGVVTEAFF.

This chain links TRBV2 with TRBJ2-2, with D tentatively TRBD2 (7 bases). This CDR3 region has 15 residues. Trimming took off 7 bases at V and 1 base at J, with 13 bases between the two ends. Germline loops: CDR1 SNHLY, CDR2 FYNNEI. This CDR3 reads CASKGGNENTGELFF. The CDR3 region has the DNA TGTGCCAGCAAGGGGGGGAACGAGAACACCGGGGAGCTGTTTTTT.

V usage is TRBV6-5 and J usage is TRBJ2-1; 8 nucleotides line up with TRBD2. CDR1 and CDR2 from the germline V gene are MNHEY and SVGAGI. This CDR3 contains 15 residues. The V segment lost 6 bases and the J segment 5 bases; nucleotides outside the gene matches: 9. The CDR3 DNA reads TGTGCCAGCAGCTATTTAGCGGGAACTCACAATGAGCAGTTCTTC. Amino acids: CASSYLAGTHNEQFF.

The chain carries TRBV5-6 and TRBJ1-6, with a weak D call TRBD1 (6 bases). Germline V gives CDR1 SGHDT, CDR2 YYEEEE. The CDR3 runs to 15 residues. The ends were cut back, 1 base at V and 7 bases at J, with 12 bases in the middle. The CDR3 nucleotides are TGTGCCAGCAGCTTGCGGACAGAGGAGAATTCACCCCTCCACTTT. Its translation is CASSLRTEENSPLHF.

The chain uses TRBV18 and TRBJ2-7; 7 bases map to TRBD1. Germline CDR1 KGHSH, CDR2 LQKENI. This CDR3 is 16 amino acids long. V lost 3 bases to trimming and J lost 0 bases; unmatched junction nucleotides: 8. The CDR3 is CASSPVLGQSSYEQYF. CDR3 sequence (DNA): TGTGCCAGCTCACCTGTCCTGGGACAGAGCTCCTACGAGCAGTACTTC.

The chain recombines TRBV6-5 with TRBJ1-3; tentative D call: TRBD1 (6 bases). V gave up 7 bases and J gave up 0 bases, with 10 bases separating them. The CDR3 has 14 amino acids. Per germline, CDR1 MNHEY and CDR2 SVGAGI. CDR3 in DNA: TGTGCCAGCATCCTGACAGGCTCTGGAAACACCATATATTTT. Translating gives CASILTGSGNTIYF.

This chain uses TRBV6-5 with TRBJ2-1, with D possibly TRBD2 on 6 matching bases. Germline assignment: CDR1 MNHEY and CDR2 SVGAGI. The CDR3 loop spans 15 amino acids. V dropped 4 bases and J dropped 0 bases, with 10 bases sitting between them. The CDR3 reads CASSFVSGSYNEQFF. The CDR3 nucleotides read TGTGCCAGCAGTTTCGTTAGCGGCTCCTACAATGAGCAGTTCTTC.

This clone was detected a few times. The chain is built from TRBV7-9 and TRBJ1-1; D gene unclear. V gave up 2 bases and J gave up 6 bases, with 10 bases separating them. The CDR3 length is 13 residues. Germline lookup yields CDR1 SEHNR and CDR2 FQNEAQ (reference sequence). CDR3 residues: CASSLFSGAEAFF. CDR3 nucleotides: TGTGCCAGCAGCTTATTTTCCGGGGCTGAAGCTTTCTTT.

This clone was detected only a few times. V usage is TRBV5-8 and J usage is TRBJ1-6, with 7 bases that match TRBD1. Germline-derived CDR1 and CDR2 are SGHTS and YDEGEE. Trimming took 0 bases from V and 7 from J; bases not matched to a gene: 4. This CDR3 contains 15 residues. For the CDR3, the DNA is TGTGCCAGCAGCTTGGCTCAGGGGGGCAATTCACCCCTCCACTTT. Translation: CASSLAQGGNSPLHF. Full variable domain (outside the CDR3, taken from reference TRBV5-8 and TRBJ1-6): EAGVTQSPTHLIKTRGQQATLRCSPISGHTSVYWYQQALGLGLQFLLWYDEGEERNRGNFPPRFSGRQFPNYSSELNVNALELEDSALYLCASSLAQGGNSPLHFGNGTRLTVT.

This chain connects TRBV5-1 to TRBJ2-7, with D tentatively TRBD1 (5 bases). Looked up from germline, CDR1 is SGHRS and CDR2 is YFSETQ. Between the trimmed V and J ends, which lost 4 bases and 1 base, there was a span of 21 bases. The CDR3 has 17 residues. The CDR3 protein is CASSPAPGGDRSYEQYF. CDR3 in DNA: TGCGCCAGCAGCCCCGCCCCCGGTGGTGACAGATCCTACGAGCAGTACTTC.

V gene TRBV10-2 combines with J gene TRBJ2-5; TRBD2 matches at 11 bases. Germline loops: CDR1 WSHSY, CDR2 SAAADI. There are 16 residues in the CDR3. The ends lost 6 bases at V and 1 base at J; junction bases unmatched: 7. The CDR3 DNA reads TGCGCCAGCAGGTGGGGGACTAGCGGACCCCAAGAGACCCAGTACTTC. It yields the protein CASRWGTSGPQETQYF.

The chain couples TRBV30 to TRBJ2-5; D unresolved. V was clipped by 4 bases and J by 3 bases, with 6 bases between them. The CDR3 contains 11 residues. The germline V gene has CDR1 GTSNPN and CDR2 SVGIG (reference sequence). The CDR3 spells CAWTVEETQYF. DNA for the CDR3: TGTGCCTGGACAGTTGAAGAGACCCAGTACTTC.